The table lists the clone carrying this T cell receptor beta chain with a few counts. What it binds is unknown. 60 Vbeta and 13 Jbeta primers were used in PCR. In the original workflow: Later analysis identified 80 million to 85 million unique TCR beta chains, roughly 11 million shared. Sequenced by immunoSEQ multiplex PCR; TCRdb stores in-frame clones only, minus some. The V and J calls and clone size are taken from that table; D and trimming were inferred from the DNA. The table includes under 150,000 clones, around two thirds detected once. These data come from a study of cytomegalovirus exposure and HLA in healthy donors. As for the study in general: Unique TCRs from HLA-typed donors, roughly 87 million of them, were held in an early data release.

Study-level points and caveats: Most CMV-associated TCR beta chains appeared HLA-restricted in a later analysis. A later analysis showed HLA-associated TCR beta chains outstripping equally common others in clonal expansion.

This clonotype was obtained from a woman in her thirties or forties in good health and CMV-seronegative. Sequencing was carried out using PBMCs.

For the CDR3, the DNA is TGTGCCAGCGGTCGGGACAGCAAAGAGACCCAGTACTTC. It encodes CASGRDSKETQYF. The chain uses TRBV2 and TRBJ2-5; 7 bases fit TRBD1. V was pared by 8 bases and J by 3 bases, with 6 bases of the junction left unmatched. CDR3 length equals 13 residues. The germline CDR1 and CDR2 sequences are SNHLY and FYNNEI. Full variable domain (outside the CDR3, taken from reference TRBV2 and TRBJ2-5): EPEVTQTPSHQVTQMGQEVILRCVPISNHLYFYWYRQILGQKVEFLVSFYNNEISEKSEIFDDQFSVERPDGSNFTLKIRSTKLEDSAMYFCASGRDSKETQYFGPGTRLLVL.